This passage covers 8 T cell receptor beta chains from one sample sequenced in a study of T cells after yellow fever vaccination (dated by TCRdb to the late 2010s). The library was produced with 5' RACE. Sequencing took place on an Illumina NovaSeq 6000. TCRdb passed the public sequencing reads through fastp at Q25 and MiXCR, retaining productive beta sequences. Every CDR3 protein is listed once, alongside the most common genes and DNA of its rows. This sample gives some 290,000 distinct CDR3 sequences in total; 9.5% to 12% of them show up just once. Together, the top ten hold over 3% of the sample. Per the publication, the treatment or condition label means: live attenuated yellow fever vaccine strain. The material was CD4+ T cells sorted from PBMCs, obtained 45 days after the yellow fever booster vaccination. The source is a man aged 18 to 30 who received the YFV17D yellow fever vaccine.

J is TRBJ2-2 and V is TRBV7-2, with D perhaps TRBD1 or TRBD2 (5 bases each). The germline gives CDR1 SGHTA, CDR2 FQGNSA. V gave up 7 bases and J gave up 7 bases, with 16 bases separating them. The length of the CDR3 is 14 residues. CDR3 in DNA: TGTGCCAGCATCTTGACCCCGAGGGGCGGGGAGCTGTTTTTT. It specifies CASILTPRGGELFF.

This rearrangement joins TRBV28 to TRBJ2-1; no reliable D call. V was shortened by 6 bases and J by 7 bases, with 10 bases between the two germline ends. From germline, CDR1 is MDHEN and CDR2 SYDVKM. There are 12 residues in the CDR3. This CDR3 is CASRPWANEQFF. CDR3 in DNA: TGTGCCAGCAGGCCTTGGGCAAATGAGCAGTTCTTC.

J is TRBJ1-6 and V is TRBV9; 8 nucleotides match TRBD1. Germline CDR1 SGDLS, CDR2 YYNGEE. The V and J ends lost 0 bases and 4 bases, in that order; junction bases with no gene match: 9. This CDR3 comprises 18 residues. CDR3: CASSVGAGQGKYNSPLHF. The CDR3 DNA is TGTGCCAGCAGCGTAGGAGCCGGACAGGGAAAATATAATTCACCCCTCCACTTT.

This chain uses TRBV11-2 with TRBJ2-1; TRBD2 agrees at 14 bases. Germline CDR1 is SGHAT and CDR2 is FQNNGV. Unmatched junction bases numbered 6, after V lost 2 bases and J lost 9 bases. The CDR3 length is 16 residues. The CDR3 DNA sequence: TGTGCCAGCAGCTTAACTGGACTAGCGGGGGGCGGTGAGCAGTTCTTC. It encodes CASSLTGLAGGGEQFF. Filled out from reference TRBV11-2 and TRBJ2-1, the complete variable domain reads EAGVAQSPRYKIIEKRQSVAFWCNPISGHATLYWYQQILGQGPKLLIQFQNNGVVDDSQLPKDRFSAERLKGVDSTLKIQPAKLEDSAVYLCASSLTGLAGGGEQFFGPGTRLTVL.

This clonotype was seen more than once but under ten times. J is TRBJ2-7 and V is TRBV6-5; D possibly corresponds to TRBD1 (7 bases). The germline V and J ends were trimmed by 8 bases and 6 bases, with 11 bases remaining between them. This CDR3 is 11 amino acids long. Germline loops: CDR1 MNHEY, CDR2 SVGAGI. The CDR3 DNA reads as TGTGCCAGCGGGAGGACAGGCGAGCAGTACGTC. Protein product: CASGRTGEQYV.

This clonotype was found a few times. The chain has TRBV20-1 and TRBJ2-3, with TRBD1 matching over 8 bases. Unmatched junction bases numbered 5, after V lost 6 bases and J lost 3 bases. CDR3 length: 13 residues. Germline V gene sequence: CDR1 DFQATT, CDR2 SNEGSKA (reference sequence). The CDR3 region has the DNA TGCAGTGCACACGGACAGGGAACAGATACGCAGTATTTT. This codes for CSAHGQGTDTQYF.

This clonotype appeared many times. The chain couples TRBV4-3 to TRBJ2-3; 9 positions match TRBD2. Germline CDR1 is LGHNA and CDR2 is YSLEER. This CDR3 comprises 15 residues. J was trimmed by 7 bases and V by 1 base; bases with no gene match: 6. CDR3 DNA sequence: TGCGCCAGCAGCCAAGGAGGTAGCGGGGGAAATACGCAGTATTTT. Protein: CASSQGGSGGNTQYF.

A few counts support this clonotype. J is TRBJ2-1 and V is TRBV7-2; 8 positions match TRBD2. The CDR3 is 14 residues long. The V gene end was trimmed by 3 bases and the J gene end by 8 bases; junction bases not matched to a gene: 6. Germline assignment: CDR1 SGHTA and CDR2 FQGNSA. The CDR3 loop reads CASSFSLAGYEQFF. The CDR3 DNA follows: TGTGCCAGCAGCTTCTCTTTAGCGGGGTATGAGCAGTTCTTC.